The 28 T cell receptor beta chains below all came from one sample that was sequenced in a study of cytomegalovirus exposure and HLA in healthy donors. Both 60 Vbeta primers and 13 Jbeta primers went into the PCR. Sequenced by immunoSEQ multiplex PCR; TCRdb stores in-frame clones only, minus some. This table lists 120,000 to 150,000 clones. The sample taken for sequencing was PBMCs. These receptor sequences come from a woman aged 50 to 60 in good health and CMV-seronegative.

As to this clone: This same CDR3 is encoded by further DNA sequences in the sample. The chain carries TRBV5-1 and TRBJ2-5; perhaps TRBD2 as D (6 bases). V gave up 0 bases and J gave up 4 bases, with 7 bases separating them. The V gene's germline CDR1 is SGHRS and CDR2 YFSETQ. The CDR3 extends over 13 amino acids. The CDR3 bases are TGCGCCAGCAGCTTGGAGGGAGGAGAGACCCAGTACTTC. Protein product: CASSLEGGETQYF.

CDR3 residues: CASTWSRYEQYF. The CDR3 nucleotides are TGTGCCAGCACCTGGAGTAGGTACGAGCAGTACTTC. The chain couples TRBV2 to TRBJ2-7; D remains unclear. The CDR3 spans 12 residues. CDR1 and CDR2 from the germline V gene are SNHLY and FYNNEI. Trimming took 7 bases from V and 4 from J, leaving 11 bases between them.

The chain couples TRBV18 to TRBJ2-5; weak D call: TRBD2 (6 bases). With the DNA end fitting TRBJ2-7 better, the J assignment may be wrong. CDR1 KGHSH and CDR2 LQKENI come from the germline V gene. The CDR3 loop spans 17 amino acids. CDR3 sequence: CASSPQAAGLFSYEQYF. CDR3 in DNA: TGTGCCAGCTCACCACAGGCAGCGGGCCTCTTCTCCTACGAGCAGTACTTC.

The V gene is TRBV28, the J gene TRBJ1-2; D is possibly TRBD1 (6 bases). V was shortened by 4 bases and J by 2 bases, with 11 bases between the two germline ends. Germline V gives CDR1 MDHEN, CDR2 SYDVKM. This CDR3 contains 14 residues. CDR3 region: CASSSDSFNYGYTF. Here the CDR3 DNA reads TGTGCCAGCAGTTCGGACAGTTTCAACTATGGCTACACCTTC.

This chain joins TRBV7-2 and TRBJ1-6; 7 nucleotides align to TRBD1. The V segment lost 0 bases and the J segment 7 bases; nucleotides outside the gene matches: 3. Germline V gene sequence: CDR1 SGHTA, CDR2 FQGNSA. This CDR3 region has 15 residues. CDR3 sequence: CASSLADRANSPLHF. CDR3 coding DNA: TGTGCCAGCAGCTTAGCCGACAGGGCGAATTCACCCCTCCACTTT.

This rearrangement joins TRBV11-3 to TRBJ1-1, with D hard to call. V lost 1 base to trimming and J lost 0 bases, with 9 bases between them. The CDR3 extends over 15 amino acids. Germline values: CDR1 SGHNT, CDR2 YENEEA. DNA of the CDR3: TGTGCCAGCAGCTTAGGGGCCGGAATGAACACTGAAGCTTTCTTT. It encodes CASSLGAGMNTEAFF.

This chain links TRBV7-2 with TRBJ2-7, with TRBD2 matching over 12 bases. The CDR3 is 15 residues long. CDR1 and CDR2 (germline): SGHTA, FQGNSA. J lost 7 bases, V lost 1 base, and 5 bases had no gene match. The DNA for the CDR3 is TGTGCCAGCAGCTTAGGGACTAGCGGGGTACGGGAGCAGTACTTC. It specifies CASSLGTSGVREQYF.

The rearrangement links TRBV7-8 to TRBJ2-7; no clear D gene. The CDR3 has 13 residues. Germline CDR1 SGHVS, CDR2 FQNEAQ. V shed 1 base and J shed 7 bases, with 11 bases lying between them. CDR3 DNA: TGTGCCAGCAGCTTAGTAATAAACGGGGAGCAGTACTTC. This codes for CASSLVINGEQYF.

This chain connects TRBV19 to TRBJ2-1, with D perhaps matching TRBD2 (5 bases). The CDR3 spans 13 residues. V gave up 6 bases and J gave up 4 bases, with 10 bases separating them. CDR1 and CDR2 (germline): LNHDA, SQIVND (reference sequence). The CDR3 nucleotides are TGTGCCAGTAGGCAACGGGGTTACAATGAGCAGTTCTTC. Protein: CASRQRGYNEQFF.

To note about this clone: One end of the junction is discordant with germline, which a read error may explain. This same CDR3 is encoded by further DNA sequences in the sample. J is TRBJ1-1 and V is TRBV5-6, with 8 bases lining up with TRBD1. The CDR3 length is 14 residues. Germline lookup yields CDR1 SGHDT and CDR2 YYEEEE. The CDR3 spells CASHLDRGWTEAFF. CDR3 coding DNA: TGTGCCAGCCATCTAGACAGGGGATGGACTGAAGCCTTCTTT.

This rearrangement joins TRBV19 to TRBJ1-3; 7 nucleotides match TRBD1. Germline loops: CDR1 LNHDA, CDR2 SQIVND (reference sequence). After removal of 11 bases from V and 4 bases from J, the junction contained 5 bases not matched to a gene. The length of the CDR3 is 12 residues. CDR3 DNA: TGTGCCGGTGGGGACAGAGGAAACACCATATATTTT. Translation: CAGGDRGNTIYF.

V is TRBV6-1 and J is TRBJ1-2; 8 bases are shared with TRBD1. CDR3 length equals 13 residues. The V segment lost 4 bases and the J segment 8 bases; nucleotides outside the gene matches: 6. Looked up from germline, CDR1 is MNHNS and CDR2 is SASEGT. CDR3 DNA sequence: TGTGCCAGCAGTGTGGACAGGGTCCGGGGCTACACCTTC. Its translation: CASSVDRVRGYTF.

The chain has TRBV5-1 and TRBJ2-5, with 7 positions matching TRBD2. CDR3 length: 16 residues. Looked up from germline, CDR1 is SGHRS and CDR2 is YFSETQ. The ends lost 0 bases at V and 1 base at J; junction bases unmatched: 6. The DNA of the CDR3 is TGCGCCAGCAGCTTGGCAAGCGGGGTGTCCCAAGAGACCCAGTACTTC. Protein product: CASSLASGVSQETQYF.

The J gene is TRBJ1-4, the V gene TRBV28; 7 bases fit TRBD1. Looked up from germline, CDR1 is MDHEN and CDR2 is SYDVKM. This CDR3 has 15 amino acids. The V segment lost 7 bases and the J segment 8 bases; nucleotides outside the gene matches: 13. The CDR3 DNA follows: TGTGCCAGCACTCCCCTTCGACAGGGCGAAGAAAAACTGTTTTTT. Encoded protein: CASTPLRQGEEKLFF.

The CDR3 loop reads CASSLGLNRGLEQYF. CDR3 bases: TGTGCCAGCAGCTTAGGGTTAAACAGGGGGCTCGAGCAGTACTTC. The chain is built from TRBV7-9 and TRBJ2-7; TRBD1 matches 9 bases. Unmatched junction bases numbered 7, after V lost 1 base and J lost 6 bases. CDR1 and CDR2 (germline): SEHNR, FQNEAQ (reference sequence). CDR3 length equals 15 residues.

V is TRBV5-1 and J is TRBJ2-2; D is possibly TRBD2 (5 bases). V lost 0 bases and J 5 bases, leaving 11 bases between the germline ends. Germline V gene sequence: CDR1 SGHRS, CDR2 YFSETQ. The CDR3 runs 15 residues. For the CDR3, the DNA is TGCGCCAGCAGCTTGGGACGGGAAGGTACCGGGGAGCTGTTTTTT. Translating it yields CASSLGREGTGELFF.

V is TRBV6-6 and J is TRBJ2-1; a weak D match, TRBD1 (7 bases). The CDR3 length is 13 residues. Per the germline V gene, CDR1 is MNHNY and CDR2 is SVGAGI (reference sequence). V gave up 8 bases and J gave up 5 bases, with 13 bases separating them. The CDR3 here is CASWRDSDNEQFF. The CDR3 DNA reads as TGTGCCAGCTGGAGGGACAGCGACAATGAGCAGTTCTTC.

V gene TRBV30 combines with J gene TRBJ2-1; 8 bases map to TRBD1. CDR1 is GTSNPN and CDR2 is SVGIG in the germline V gene (reference sequence). Germline trimming cut 8 bases from V and 9 bases from J; bases unmatched to any gene: 18. The CDR3 spans 15 residues. In DNA form, the CDR3 reads TGTGCCGGGGGGTCGGGAACAGGGGGGTGGTCTGAGCAGTTCTTC. Protein sequence: CAGGSGTGGWSEQFF.

V and J are TRBV2 and TRBJ1-2; 8 bases fit TRBD1. In germline, CDR1 is SNHLY, CDR2 FYNNEI. After removal of 6 bases from V and 2 bases from J, the junction contained 11 bases not matched to a gene. The CDR3 length is 16 residues. CDR3 residues: CASSEKGQGRNYGYTF. The DNA of the CDR3 is TGTGCCAGCAGCGAAAAAGGACAGGGACGGAACTATGGCTACACCTTC.

The rearrangement uses TRBV4-1 and TRBJ1-4; TRBD1 might be the D (6 bases). The V and J ends lost 5 bases and 0 bases respectively, with 13 bases between them. The length of the CDR3 is 16 residues. Germline CDR1 is MGHRA and CDR2 is YSYEKL. CDR3 protein: CASSRDTPATNEKLFF. DNA of the CDR3: TGCGCCAGCAGCAGGGACACCCCAGCAACTAATGAAAAACTGTTTTTT.

V usage is TRBV9 and J usage is TRBJ1-1; 7 bases are shared with TRBD1. Germline V CDR1 and CDR2: SGDLS, YYNGEE. This CDR3 is built from 14 residues. J was trimmed by 7 bases and V by 5 bases; bases with no gene match: 11. The CDR3 loop reads CASSRRGKEGEAFF. Here the CDR3 DNA reads TGTGCCAGCAGTCGCAGGGGGAAGGAGGGTGAAGCTTTCTTT.

The chain couples TRBV4-3 to TRBJ1-5, with D unresolved. The length of the CDR3 is 16 residues. V lost 0 bases and J lost 5, with 14 bases in between. Germline V lookup: CDR1 LGHNA, CDR2 YSLEER. The CDR3 loop is CASSQDLGRVDQPQHF. CDR3 DNA: TGCGCCAGCAGCCAAGATCTAGGGCGGGTCGATCAGCCCCAGCATTTT.

The CDR3 sequence: CASSPQGLTQDGYTF. The CDR3 region has the DNA TGTGCCAGCTCACCACAGGGACTGACTCAGGATGGCTACACCTTC. This chain connects TRBV18 to TRBJ1-2; maybe TRBD1 (5 bases). Germline lookup yields CDR1 KGHSH and CDR2 LQKENI. The germline V and J ends were trimmed by 1 base and 6 bases, with 15 bases remaining between them. The CDR3 covers 15 residues.

CDR3 nucleotide sequence: TGTGCCAGCAGTTTAGGCGGCACACTCAATTCACCCCTCCACTTT. Amino acids: CASSLGGTLNSPLHF. The rearrangement joins TRBV28 to TRBJ1-6, with no clear D. The ends were cut back, 2 bases at V and 7 bases at J, with 12 bases in the middle. Germline V gene data show CDR1 as MDHEN and CDR2 as SYDVKM. The length of the CDR3 is 15 residues. The full variable domain, in which reference TRBV28 and TRBJ1-6 provide the parts outside the CDR3, is DVKVTQSSRYLVKRTGEKVFLECVQDMDHENMFWYRQDPGLGLRLIYFSYDVKMKEKGDIPEGYSVSREKKERFSLILESASTNQTSMYLCASSLGGTLNSPLHFGNGTRLTVT.

The V gene is TRBV30, the J gene TRBJ2-7, with D perhaps TRBD1 (5 bases). V dropped 1 base and J dropped 2 bases, with 6 bases sitting between them. The CDR3 has 12 amino acids. Germline V gene sequence: CDR1 GTSNPN, CDR2 SVGIG (reference sequence). CDR3 nucleotides: TGTGCCTGGAGTGGGGGCCCCTACGAGCAGTACTTC. Translating gives CAWSGGPYEQYF.

V and J are TRBV6-5 and TRBJ2-1, with 15 bases aligning to TRBD2. CDR3 length equals 16 residues. Germline CDR1 is MNHEY and CDR2 is SVGAGI. Trimming at V came to 2 bases and at J to 11 bases, leaving 7 bases not matched to a gene. The CDR3 region is CASSYPGLAGGNKQFF. The CDR3 coding sequence is TGTGCCAGCAGTTACCCAGGACTAGCGGGAGGGAATAAGCAGTTCTTC.

The genes are TRBV7-2 and TRBJ2-3; TRBD2 matches 13 bases. V lost 5 bases, J lost 3 bases, and 5 bases stayed unmatched. Germline V gives CDR1 SGHTA, CDR2 FQGNSA. This CDR3 contains 16 residues. This chain's CDR3 is CASSMGLAGITDTQYF. CDR3 bases: TGTGCCAGCAGCATGGGACTAGCGGGAATAACAGATACGCAGTATTTT.

V and J are TRBV19 and TRBJ1-3; 7 positions match TRBD1. The CDR3 is made up of 14 amino acids. The germline V gene has CDR1 LNHDA and CDR2 SQIVND (reference sequence). Losses at the gene ends were 5 bases for V and 2 bases for J; bases not matched to a gene: 3. CDR3 region: CASSRQGAGNTIYF. In nucleotides, the CDR3 is TGTGCCAGTAGTCGACAGGGAGCTGGAAACACCATATATTTT.